This TCR beta chain was sequenced in a study of neoadjuvant anti-PD-1 for oral cavity cancer. Stated time point: after neoadjuvant nivolumab, at surgical resection. TCRdb's table, derived via immunoSEQ multiplex PCR, lists solely in-frame clones and lacks some. The repertoire holds tens of thousands of clones, with around two fifths as singletons. Germline CDR1 reads SGHAT; CDR2 reads FQDESV (reference sequence). The CDR3 sequence is 15 residues long. The junction had 7 bases not matched to a gene; V was cut back by 2 bases and J by 3 bases. The chain uses TRBV11-1 and TRBJ2-7; 7 nucleotides match TRBD1. The source is a person aged 35-79 years with oral cavity squamous cell carcinoma. Specimen: tumor tissue, collected after nivolumab (anti-PD-1) treatment. The CDR3 loop is CASSLTVGDSYEQYF. The CDR3 coding sequence is TGTGCCAGCAGCTTAACGGTGGGGGACAGCTACGAGCAGTACTTC.